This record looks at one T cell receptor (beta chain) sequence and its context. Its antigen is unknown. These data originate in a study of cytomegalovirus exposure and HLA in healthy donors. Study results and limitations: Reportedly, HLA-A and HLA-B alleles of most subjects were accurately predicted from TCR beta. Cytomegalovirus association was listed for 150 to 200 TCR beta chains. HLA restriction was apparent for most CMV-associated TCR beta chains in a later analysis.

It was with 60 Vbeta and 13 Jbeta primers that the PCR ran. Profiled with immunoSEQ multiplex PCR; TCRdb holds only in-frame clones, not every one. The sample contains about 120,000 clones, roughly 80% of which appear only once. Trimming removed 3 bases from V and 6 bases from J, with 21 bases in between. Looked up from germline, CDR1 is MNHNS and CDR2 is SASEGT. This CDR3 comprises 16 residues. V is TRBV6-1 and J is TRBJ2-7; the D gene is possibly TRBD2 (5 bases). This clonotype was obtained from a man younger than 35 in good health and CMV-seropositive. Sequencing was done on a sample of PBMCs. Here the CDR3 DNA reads TGTGCCAGCAGTGAGCCCCCCTTGGGAGCTACCTGCGAGCAGTACTTC. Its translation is CASSEPPLGATCEQYF.